These 26 T cell receptor beta chains were all obtained from the same sample, sequenced in a study of blood T cell repertoires in COVID-19. Sequencing used immunoSEQ multiplex PCR; TCRdb keeps in-frame clones, though not all of them. The top ten clones hold about 19% of a sample with about 200,000 clones, around 84% of them seen once. Input material: PBMCs or T cells enriched from blood (not recorded which). Receptors were obtained from a man aged 40-49 years who had recovered from COVID-19.

The chain joins TRBV9 to TRBJ1-2; 7 bases are shared with TRBD1. CDR1 and CDR2 from the germline V gene are SGDLS and YYNGEE. The J segment lost 4 bases and the V segment lost 4 bases, leaving 16 bases of the junction unmatched. This CDR3 region has 17 residues. The CDR3 region is CASSPQAGGSRGYGYTF. CDR3 bases: TGTGCCAGCAGCCCCCAGGCAGGGGGTTCCCGCGGCTATGGCTACACCTTC.

The rearrangement joins TRBV6-5 to TRBJ1-2; D perhaps matches TRBD1 (5 bases). Germline CDR1 and CDR2: MNHEY and SVGAGI. The CDR3 sequence is 15 residues long. The germline V and J ends were trimmed by 5 bases and 2 bases, with 15 bases remaining between them. For the CDR3, the DNA is TGTGCCAGCAGTAACCACCGGGACTCAAACTATGGCTACACCTTC. It specifies CASSNHRDSNYGYTF.

The chain has TRBV4-1 and TRBJ1-2; the D gene is possibly TRBD1 (5 bases). Trimming shortened V by 1 base and J by 8 bases, and 17 bases separated the two germline ends. Germline V lookup: CDR1 MGHRA, CDR2 YSYEKL. CDR3 length: 15 amino acids. This chain's CDR3 is CASSQGFGGAGGYTF. The CDR3 DNA is TGCGCCAGCAGCCAAGGCTTCGGAGGGGCGGGGGGCTACACCTTC.

The chain employs TRBV13 and TRBJ1-2; 8 nucleotides align to TRBD1. Trimming cost V 6 bases and J 8 bases; bases outside gene matches: 8. Germline CDR1 is PRHDT and CDR2 is FYEKMQ (reference sequence). The CDR3 covers 13 residues. CDR3 nucleotide sequence: TGTGCCAGCAGGCTAGGACAGGGAAAAGGCTACACCTTC. It codes for CASRLGQGKGYTF. The whole variable domain, filled in from reference TRBV13 and TRBJ1-2, reads AAGVIQSPRHLIKEKRETATLKCYPIPRHDTVYWYQQGPGQDPQFLISFYEKMQSDKGSIPDRFSAQQFSDYHSELNMSSLELGDSALYFCASRLGQGKGYTFGSGTRLTVV.

V gene TRBV29-1 combines with J gene TRBJ2-2; 8 bases agree with TRBD2. V dropped 6 bases and J dropped 4; count of bases not matched to a gene: 13. Germline V gene sequence: CDR1 SQVTM, CDR2 ANQGSEA. The CDR3 is made up of 16 amino acids. DNA for the CDR3: TGCAGCGTGCCAGTCCCGGGACTAGGTCTCACCGGGGAGCTGTTTTTT. Translated, it gives CSVPVPGLGLTGELFF.

This chain joins TRBV6-6 and TRBJ1-2, with a possible D match to TRBD1 (5 bases). Germline CDR1 is MNHNY and CDR2 is SVGAGI (reference sequence). The CDR3 runs 15 residues. Between the trimmed V and J ends, which lost 2 bases and 2 bases, there was a span of 12 bases. The CDR3 protein is CASSYGAGPNYGYTF. The CDR3 coding sequence is TGTGCCAGCAGTTACGGAGCAGGGCCGAACTATGGCTACACCTTC.

The V gene is TRBV7-9, the J gene TRBJ1-2, with 8 positions matching TRBD1. Trimming at V came to 5 bases and at J to 2 bases, leaving 4 bases not matched to a gene. CDR3 length: 14 amino acids. From germline, CDR1 is SEHNR and CDR2 FQNEAQ (reference sequence). The CDR3 bases are TGTGCCAGCAGCCAAGGACAGGGAAACTATGGCTACACCTTC. It yields the protein CASSQGQGNYGYTF.

The V and J genes are TRBV27 and TRBJ1-1; D gene unclear. This CDR3 has 13 amino acids. Germline CDR1 is MNHEY and CDR2 is SMNVEV (reference sequence). V was trimmed by 4 bases and J by 4 bases, leaving 10 bases between them. CDR3 DNA sequence: TGTGCCAGCAGTTACCTCCCGGGCACTGAAGCTTTCTTT. It codes for CASSYLPGTEAFF.

There are a few counts of this clone. The chain uses TRBV25-1 and TRBJ1-1; a possible D gene is TRBD1 (5 bases). V was trimmed by 1 base and J by 2 bases, leaving 8 bases between them. The CDR3 sequence is 14 residues long. Germline V lookup: CDR1 MGHDK, CDR2 SYGVNS. In DNA form, the CDR3 reads TGTGCCAGCAGTGAATGGAGGGACAACACTGAAGCTTTCTTT. It translates to CASSEWRDNTEAFF. The full variable domain, rest sourced from reference TRBV25-1 and TRBJ1-1, is EADIYQTPRYLVIGTGKKITLECSQTMGHDKMYWYQQDPGMELHLIHYSYGVNSTEKGDLSSESTVSRIRTEHFPLTLESARPSHTSQYLCASSEWRDNTEAFFGQGTRLTVV.

V is TRBV7-2 and J is TRBJ1-5; 7 bases map to TRBD1. Germline V gene sequence: CDR1 SGHTA, CDR2 FQGNSA. J was trimmed by 6 bases and V by 1 base; bases with no gene match: 12. The CDR3 contains 17 residues. In DNA form, the CDR3 reads TGTGCCAGCAGCTTAGGACCCGGGACAGCTTATACTCAGCCCCAGCATTTT. This encodes CASSLGPGTAYTQPQHF. Based on the CDR3 plus reference TRBV7-2 and TRBJ1-5, the full variable domain is GAGVSQSPSNKVTEKGKDVELRCDPISGHTALYWYRQSLGQGLEFLIYFQGNSAPDKSGLPSDRFSAERTGGSVSTLTIQRTQQEDSAVYLCASSLGPGTAYTQPQHFGDGTRLSIL.

Worth noting for this clone: Since a far larger clone is one base different, this is likely a read error. The chain carries TRBV27 and TRBJ1-2; the D gene is possibly TRBD1 (5 bases). Germline V gene sequence: CDR1 MNHEY, CDR2 SMNVEV (reference sequence). V dropped 6 bases and J dropped 5 bases, with 10 bases sitting between them. The CDR3 is 12 residues long. The CDR3 is CASSQGGYGYTF. The CDR3 bases are TGTGCCAGCAGCCAGGGTGGATATGGCTACACCTTC.

The rearrangement uses TRBV6-6 and TRBJ2-7, with 10 positions matching TRBD2. V shed 0 bases, J shed 6 bases, and the junction held 2 bases outside the gene matches. CDR1 MNHNY and CDR2 SVGAGI come from the germline V gene (reference sequence). This CDR3 is 14 amino acids long. The CDR3 is CASSYSAGGGEQYF. For the CDR3, the DNA is TGTGCCAGCAGTTACTCAGCGGGAGGGGGCGAGCAGTACTTC.

Comment on this clone: The germline gene is not matched at one end of the junction; a read error may be the cause. The rearrangement joins TRBV9 to TRBJ2-2; D is possibly TRBD2 (6 bases). This CDR3 has 14 amino acids. CDR1 is SGDLS and CDR2 is YYNGEE in the germline V gene. For the CDR3, the DNA is TGTGCCACGCCACCCCGGGGGAACGCCGGGGAGCTGTTTTTT. Translating it yields CATPPRGNAGELFF.

The genes are TRBV5-4 and TRBJ2-6; TRBD1 matches 7 bases. V dropped 4 bases and J dropped 0; count of bases not matched to a gene: 16. CDR3 length equals 20 residues. Germline lookup yields CDR1 SGHNT and CDR2 YYREEE (reference sequence). The CDR3 region has the DNA TGTGCCAGCAGCCTGGGACAGATTTCACCTCGTAGCTCTGGGGCCAACGTCCTGACTTTC. Amino acid sequence: CASSLGQISPRSSGANVLTF.

The rearrangement uses TRBV28 and TRBJ1-2; D uncertain. V gave up 7 bases and J gave up 5 bases, with 14 bases separating them. In germline, CDR1 is MDHEN, CDR2 SYDVKM. The CDR3 runs 13 residues. The CDR3, as DNA: TGTGCCAGCAACCCGGGGATTCGGTATGGCTACACCTTC. This codes for CASNPGIRYGYTF.

J is TRBJ2-7 and V is TRBV10-3, with D unresolved. This CDR3 is 13 amino acids long. Germline lookup yields CDR1 ENHRY and CDR2 SYGVKD. Trimming took 4 bases from V and 3 from J, leaving 10 bases between them. The CDR3 DNA reads TGTGCCATCAGTGGTGGCACCGACTACGAGCAGTACTTC. It specifies CAISGGTDYEQYF.

This clone was found once. The chain joins TRBV7-8 to TRBJ2-2; D is unresolved. Germline values: CDR1 SGHVS, CDR2 FQNEAQ. The CDR3 runs to 14 residues. V was pared by 1 base and J by 1 base, with 4 bases between. Here the CDR3 DNA reads TGTGCCAGCAGCTTAGGGCAGAACACCGGGGAGCTGTTTTTT. Residues: CASSLGQNTGELFF.

V usage is TRBV6-6 and J usage is TRBJ1-2; 8 nucleotides align to TRBD1. Germline V CDR1 and CDR2: MNHNY, SVGAGI (reference sequence). V trimming: 5 bases; J trimming: 4 bases; junction bases outside the gene matches: 3. The CDR3 sequence is 13 residues long. The CDR3 DNA reads as TGTGCCAGCAGTGGACAGGGAACCTATGGCTACACCTTC. It yields the protein CASSGQGTYGYTF.

The chain couples TRBV13 to TRBJ1-2, with TRBD1 matching over 7 bases. CDR1 and CDR2 from the germline V gene are PRHDT and FYEKMQ (reference sequence). V lost 4 bases, J lost 4 bases, and 6 bases stayed unmatched. The CDR3 is 14 residues long. The DNA for the CDR3 is TGTGCCAGCAGCTCCAACCGGGACAGCTATGGCTACACCTTC. Protein product: CASSSNRDSYGYTF. The full variable domain, its missing parts supplied by reference TRBV13 and TRBJ1-2, is AAGVIQSPRHLIKEKRETATLKCYPIPRHDTVYWYQQGPGQDPQFLISFYEKMQSDKGSIPDRFSAQQFSDYHSELNMSSLELGDSALYFCASSSNRDSYGYTFGSGTRLTVV.

The gene calls are TRBV4-2 and TRBJ2-7; TRBD2 matches at 7 bases. With V trimmed by 0 bases and J by 0 bases, 11 bases remained unmatched. The CDR3 has 18 residues. Germline assignment: CDR1 LGHNA and CDR2 YNFKEQ. CDR3 loop: CASSQEVPTSTNSYEQYF. CDR3 DNA: TGTGCCAGCAGCCAAGAAGTGCCGACTAGCACGAACTCCTACGAGCAGTACTTC.

The chain has TRBV3-1 (or the pseudogene TRBV3-2) and TRBJ2-7; tentative D call: TRBD2 (5 bases). Germline V gene data show CDR1 as LGHDT and CDR2 as YNNKEL (reference sequence). This CDR3 region has 13 residues. With 4 bases removed from V and 2 bases from J, the gap between germline ends came to 9 bases. The CDR3 DNA follows: TGTGCCAGCAGCCGCGCGGGCCCCTACGAGCAGTACTTC. Protein product: CASSRAGPYEQYF.

This clone has more than one count but fewer than ten. The rearrangement uses TRBV30 and TRBJ2-1, with a tentative D call TRBD2 (6 bases). Between the trimmed V and J ends, which lost 4 bases and 6 bases, there was a span of 16 bases. CDR1 and CDR2 from the germline V gene are GTSNPN and SVGIG (reference sequence). This CDR3 comprises 14 residues. The CDR3 nucleotides are TGTGCCTGGACCCCGGGACTCTCAACCAATGAGCAGTTCTTC. As protein: CAWTPGLSTNEQFF.

The J gene is TRBJ2-2, the V gene TRBV19, with D possibly matching TRBD1 (5 bases). CDR3 size: 14 residues. V was clipped by 7 bases and J by 4 bases, with 13 bases between them. Germline V CDR1 and CDR2: LNHDA, SQIVND (reference sequence). CDR3 coding DNA: TGTGCCAGTAAGGGGCGAATCCTCACCGGGGAGCTGTTTTTT. This translates into CASKGRILTGELFF.

J is TRBJ2-1 and V is TRBV5-1; 8 nucleotides match TRBD2. V gave up 4 bases and J gave up 5 bases; unmatched junction bases: 8. CDR1 SGHRS and CDR2 YFSETQ come from the germline V gene. The CDR3 has 15 residues. CDR3 amino acids: CASSRTSGGDNEQFF. For the CDR3, the DNA is TGCGCCAGCAGCCGAACTAGCGGAGGGGACAATGAGCAGTTCTTC.

CDR3 loop: CASSHRGSSLAKNIQYF. CDR3 DNA: TGTGCCAGCAGCCACCGAGGCAGTTCTTTAGCCAAAAACATTCAGTACTTC. V usage is TRBV3-1 (or the pseudogene TRBV3-2) and J usage is TRBJ2-4; D ambiguous. Germline V gives CDR1 LGHDT, CDR2 YNNKEL (reference sequence). This CDR3 region has 17 residues. V dropped 3 bases and J dropped 0 bases, with 15 bases sitting between them.

This chain connects TRBV18 to TRBJ2-1; D possibly corresponds to TRBD1 (6 bases). Looked up from germline, CDR1 is KGHSH and CDR2 is LQKENI. The CDR3 totals 16 residues. Trimming removed 3 bases from V and 3 bases from J, with 15 bases in between. The CDR3 DNA reads as TGTGCCAGCTCACCCGCCGAGGGGGTAGTCTACAATGAGCAGTTCTTC. The encoded protein is CASSPAEGVVYNEQFF.